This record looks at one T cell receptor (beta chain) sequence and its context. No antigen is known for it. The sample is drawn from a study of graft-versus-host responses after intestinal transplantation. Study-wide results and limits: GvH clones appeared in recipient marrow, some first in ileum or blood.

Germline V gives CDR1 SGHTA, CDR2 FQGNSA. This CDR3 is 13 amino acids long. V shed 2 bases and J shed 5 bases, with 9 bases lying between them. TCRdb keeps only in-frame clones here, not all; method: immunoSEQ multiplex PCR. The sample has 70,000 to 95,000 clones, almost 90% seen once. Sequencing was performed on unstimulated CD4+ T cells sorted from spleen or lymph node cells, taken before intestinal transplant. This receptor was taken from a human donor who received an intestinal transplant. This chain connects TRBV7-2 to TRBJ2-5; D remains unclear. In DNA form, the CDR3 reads TGTGCCAGCAGCTTACTAGAATGGGAGACCCAGTACTTC. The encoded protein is CASSLLEWETQYF.